Described below is a single T cell receptor (beta chain) sequence and its context. No antigen is known for it. Base-call qualities are not available, and no considerably larger clone is one nucleotide away. Libraries were built with the immunoSEQ multiplex PCR assay. The source is immuneACCESS, and TCRdb retained only in-frame sequences with V and J called. Part of the clones is not carried over; for the studies checked, unresolved V genes explain less than half of this, and the remainder is unexplained. The sample table shows about 70,000 clones, and 80% to 95% are seen once. The ten biggest clones cover approximately 3% of the sample. The CDR3 starts with the cysteine, ends with the phenylalanine, and has 15 residues. Only the CDR3 region is kept as DNA, spanning 45 bases read in frame from base 1. Per the germline V gene, SGDLS is the CDR1 and YYNGEE is the CDR2. Trimming removed 5 bases from V and 2 bases from J, leaving 16 bases between the germline ends.

These data come from a study of T cell changes during pregnancy in multiple sclerosis (dated 2019 in TCRdb). Study-wide context: In women with multiple sclerosis, the researchers looked at how the T cell repertoire shifted as pregnancy progressed.

Recombination linked TRBV9 to TRBJ2-5, with TRBD2 perhaps the D gene, on 6 matching bases. Specimen: CD8+ T cells from peripheral blood mononuclear cells, collected in the third trimester of pregnancy. The clonotype comes from a female donor in good health, enrolled as a control in a pregnancy study. This receptor carries the CDR3 CASSGTSGDQETQYF. In nucleotides, the sequence is TGTGCCAGCAGTGGGACCTCGGGAGATCAAGAGACCCAGTACTTC.